The 2 T cell receptor beta chains given below trace back to one sample, sequenced in a study of CD4 T cells in relation to SARS-CoV-2 and coronaviruses. Their target antigens are unknown. Before the COVID-19 pandemic, during about 2011-2019, CD4+ T cells were taken from unexposed donors. Isolation of CD4+ T cells took place after nine to ten days in culture. TCRdb's table, derived via immunoSEQ multiplex PCR, lists solely in-frame clones and lacks some. The sample has 25,000 to 30,000 clones; roughly 66% are singletons. Sequencing was done on a sample of CD4+ T cells from PBMCs, cultured in vitro. The receptors shown here come from a human donor in good health.

This chain connects TRBV5-1 to TRBJ2-1; perhaps TRBD2 as D (7 bases). The ends were cut back, 0 bases at V and 8 bases at J, with 15 bases in the middle. There are 15 residues in the CDR3. Germline assignment: CDR1 SGHRS and CDR2 YFSETQ. CDR3 sequence reads: CASSLAGGQRDEQFF. DNA for the CDR3: TGCGCCAGCAGCTTGGCGGGGGGCCAGAGGGATGAGCAGTTCTTC. The variable domain in full, completed from reference TRBV5-1 and TRBJ2-1, reads KAGVTQTPRYLIKTRGQQVTLSCSPISGHRSVSWYQQTPGQGLQFLFEYFSETQRNKGNFPGRFSGRQFSNSRSEMNVSTLELGDSALYLCASSLAGGQRDEQFFGPGTRLTVL.

The rearrangement uses TRBV6-5 and TRBJ1-2, with unresolved D. The ends were cut back, 0 bases at V and 5 bases at J, with 13 bases in the middle. Germline V lookup: CDR1 MNHEY, CDR2 SVGAGI. The CDR3 sequence is 15 residues long. CDR3 DNA sequence: TGTGCCAGCAGTTACTCGAGGGCAGGAGCATATGGCTACACCTTC. Encoded protein: CASSYSRAGAYGYTF.